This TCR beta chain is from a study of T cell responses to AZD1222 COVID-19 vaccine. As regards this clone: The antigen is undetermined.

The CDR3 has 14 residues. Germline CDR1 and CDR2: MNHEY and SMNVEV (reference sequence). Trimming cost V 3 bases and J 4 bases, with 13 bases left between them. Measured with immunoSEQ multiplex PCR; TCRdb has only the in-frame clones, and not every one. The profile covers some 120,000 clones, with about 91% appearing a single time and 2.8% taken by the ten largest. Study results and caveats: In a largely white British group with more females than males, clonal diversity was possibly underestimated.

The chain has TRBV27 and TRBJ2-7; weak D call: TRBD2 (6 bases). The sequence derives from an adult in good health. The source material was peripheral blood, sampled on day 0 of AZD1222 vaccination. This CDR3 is CASSFGTASYEQYF. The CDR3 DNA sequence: TGTGCCAGCAGTTTTGGGACTGCGAGTTACGAGCAGTACTTC.